The 2 T cell receptor beta chains reported below all come from one sample, sequenced in a study of shared clonotypes between healthy human individuals. Some clones are missing from TCRdb's copy, which holds only in-frame ones; the method was immunoSEQ multiplex PCR. Of a few million clones detected, about 92% appear once; the ten largest clones hold 0.3% to 0.4%. The sample consisted of naive CD4+ T cells from PBMCs. Specified subset: CD45RA+ positively selected. All receptors come from a man between 18 and 29 years old in good health. Some clones in this sample may be carry-over from other donors' samples.

The chain combines TRBV5-6 with TRBJ2-5; D uncertain. The CDR3 consists of 13 residues. Germline V gives CDR1 SGHDT, CDR2 YYEEEE. Trimming cost V 0 bases and J 4 bases, with 7 bases left between them. The CDR3 nucleotides are TGTGCCAGCAGCTTGGTTTATTCAGAGACCCAGTACTTC. Its translation: CASSLVYSETQYF.

The chain couples TRBV15 to TRBJ1-5, with D unresolved. Between the trimmed V and J ends, which lost 0 bases and 5 bases, there was a span of 11 bases. The CDR3 sequence is 15 residues long. The germline V gene encodes CDR1 LNHNV and CDR2 YYDKDF (reference sequence). This CDR3 reads CATSRDGQLHQPQHF. The CDR3 DNA follows: TGTGCCACCAGCAGAGATGGGCAGCTTCATCAGCCCCAGCATTTT.